This T cell receptor beta chain was obtained from a study of regulatory T cells in long-lasting Graves disease. Note on this clonotype: Its cognate antigen is unknown.

Germline V lookup: CDR1 LGHDT, CDR2 YNNKEL (reference sequence). Trimming cost V 6 bases and J 4 bases; bases outside gene matches: 4. The CDR3 spans 15 residues. Relying on iRepertoire HTBI primers and Arm-PCR of CDR3 regions, the team built TCR beta libraries. TCRdb independently ran MiXCR on the multiplex PCR reads; one entry per CDR3 protein. Among under 500,000 distinct CDR3 sequences listed, under 25% were seen once. Noted time point: persistent/refractory GD, antithyroid drugs over 5 years with positive TRAb. From RNA extracted from PBMCs, the TCR library was made. American Thyroid Association guidelines were used to diagnose Graves' disease. The EDTA tubes were filled with 8 to 9.5 milliliters of drawn peripheral blood. Notes on the study in general: Thyroid tissue was not studied; only peripheral blood was. Fewer public clonotypes were shared by new patients (around 1,000) than by persistent patients (2,741).

The chain joins TRBV3-1 to TRBJ2-3; TRBD2 agrees at 13 bases. This clonotype was obtained from a female donor with Graves disease. Sequenced here: peripheral blood mononuclear cells (PBMCs), sampled when the disease was refractory, from a patient treated with antithyroid drugs. CDR3 DNA: TGTGCCAGCAGATCCGGGACTAGCGGGGCAGATACGCAGTATTTT. Protein sequence: CASRSGTSGADTQYF.